This T cell receptor beta chain was sequenced during a study of T cell responses to AZD1222 COVID-19 vaccine listed by TCRdb under 2021. Study-wide context: TCR sequencing covered approximately 230 trial participants: some 210 given two doses of AZD1222 and 26 given two doses of MenACWY control vaccine. Trial participants were enrolled by age into subgroups of 18-55, 56-69 and 70-plus years, and approximately 150, 30 and 60 TCR-sequenced participants, respectively, were included in these subgroups.

Overall study results and their limits: CD4 TCRs associated with the vaccine covered the entire spike protein, and the dominant responses were in regions 160-218 and 743-854. The 56-69-year group was small, and its depth increase did not reach significance, likely because of low power. Conclusions about previously exposed vaccinees were limited because only a handful of AZD1222 recipients were SARS-CoV-2 seropositive at baseline. Because no day 14 peak-response samples were available, repertoires were characterized only after the peak T cell response. Most participants were white British and females outnumbered males, and the authors suggested that clonal diversity may have been underestimated. Reportedly, close to half of the unique spike-specific TCRs recognized epitopes lying outside the regions that are mutated in the B.1.351 and B.1.1.7 variants. A significant rise in spike-specific TCR breadth and depth was observed after two AZD1222 doses relative to day 0 and relative to MenACWY recipients.

The CDR3 regions of human TCRbeta chains were analyzed by immunosequencing. The original methods were these. TCRs in the repertoires were matched against a reference library of SARS-CoV-2-specific TCRs that had been generated with the MIRA antigen-specificity platform. Breadth meant the fraction of unique TCRs that were SARS-CoV-2-associated, whereas depth meant the fraction of total T cells that were SARS-CoV-2-associated. Using the MIRA data, every spike-specific TCR was mapped to the spike region that the TCR reacted to and assigned to either a CD4 or a CD8 class. Log10-transformed breadth and depth values were compared by one-way ANOVA with Sidak's multiple comparisons tests. Held by TCRdb, this immuneACCESS table contains in-frame sequences only and omits some clones. Under half of the omission traces to an unresolved V gene where checked; the cause of the rest is unknown. That table gives V, J and clone size, and the DNA gave D and trimming. The sample table records roughly 100,000 clones; around 87% of these occur just once. The biggest ten clones account for approximately 10% of the sample.

In light of the paper, this sample's time point label describes: about 28 days (+/-7) after the second vaccine dose. AZD1222 recipients whose second dose came at about 4 weeks and those whose second dose came at about 12 weeks were combined into one group, since spike-specific TCR depth and breadth did not differ between the two schedules. Vaccinee samples were obtained from the UK trials COV001 and COV002, which included a single-blind randomized controlled phase 2/3 trial of AZD1222 (ChAdOx1 nCoV-19) in healthy adults. For TCRbeta chain sequencing, PBMC samples were collected from trial participants at day 0 and at day 28 after the second dose. V lost 7 bases and J lost 2 bases, and the count of bases not matched to a germline gene is 11. CDR1 and CDR2 (MDHEN, SYDVKM) derive from the germline V gene. CDR3 length: 15 amino acids, cysteine to phenylalanine. Only the CDR3 DNA is retained, 45 bases long and in frame from the first base.

Concerning this clone itself: It has no known antigen specificity. Base qualities are not provided; no much larger clone lies one nucleotide away.

The TCR was taken from an adult who received the AZD1222 COVID-19 vaccine. The chain was built from TRBV28 and TRBJ2-7; 7 nucleotides in the junction match TRBD1. The sample was peripheral blood, taken 28 days after the second AZD1222 dose. DNA sequence: TGTGCCAGCATCCCACCGTCAGGGGGTACCTACGAGCAGTACTTC. This translates into CASIPPSGGTYEQYF.